The source of this TCR beta chain is a study of T-cell memory formation after mild COVID-19. Study-level information: TCR clusters showed largely donor specificity.

Many counts were recorded for this clonotype. Its specificity is not known. Amplification by 5'RACE using constant-segment primers produced TCR alpha and TCR beta cDNA libraries that carried sample barcodes and UMIs. Via MiXCR, TCRdb re-called the 5' RACE reads, giving one row per CDR3 protein. Among hundreds of thousands of distinct CDR3 sequences listed, over 20% were seen once. General study results and limits: For contracting clones, CD4+ ones sat mainly in CM and EM, CD8+ in EMRA.

Germline CDR1 KGHDR, CDR2 SFDVKD. V lost 4 bases to trimming and J lost 3 bases, with 13 bases between them. This CDR3 contains 15 residues. The receptor was isolated from an adult woman who had mild COVID-19 (a few samples of this study predate the infection). Cell type and time point are not known. This chain connects TRBV24-1 to TRBJ2-3; D may be TRBD1 (6 bases). Input material: PBMCs or a T cell subset sorted from them (not recorded which). The CDR3 sequence is CATSDQQGRTDTQYF. The CDR3 DNA is TGTGCCACCAGTGACCAACAGGGAAGGACAGATACGCAGTATTTT.